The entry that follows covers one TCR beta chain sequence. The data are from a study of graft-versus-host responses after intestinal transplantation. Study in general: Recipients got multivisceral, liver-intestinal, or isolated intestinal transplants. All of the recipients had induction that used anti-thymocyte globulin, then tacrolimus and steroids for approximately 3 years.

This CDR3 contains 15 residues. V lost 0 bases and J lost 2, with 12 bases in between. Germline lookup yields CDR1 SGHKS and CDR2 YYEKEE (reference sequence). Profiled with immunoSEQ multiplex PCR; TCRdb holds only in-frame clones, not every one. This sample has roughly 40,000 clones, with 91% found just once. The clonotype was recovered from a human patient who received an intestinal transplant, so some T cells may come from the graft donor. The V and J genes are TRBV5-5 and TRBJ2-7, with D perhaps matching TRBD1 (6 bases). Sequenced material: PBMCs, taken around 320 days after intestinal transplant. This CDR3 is CASSLVLGQTYEQYF. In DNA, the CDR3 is TGTGCCAGCAGCTTGGTACTCGGACAGACCTACGAGCAGTACTTC.